One and the same sample provided the 26 T cell receptor beta chains below, sequenced in a study of blood T cell repertoires in COVID-19. The table came from immunoSEQ multiplex PCR; TCRdb's copy has only in-frame clones and leaves some out. This table has 30,000 to 50,000 clones, about four fifths appearing once. The sequenced material came from peripheral blood. These receptors were collected from a man in his sixties or seventies with acute or convalescent COVID-19.

V is TRBV5-1 and J is TRBJ1-2; tentatively, D is TRBD1 (6 bases). The V gene lost 3 bases and the J gene lost 8 bases, with 14 bases spanning the gap. This CDR3 is 13 amino acids long. Germline V gene lookup returns CDR1 SGHRS and CDR2 YFSETQ. The CDR3 region has the DNA TGCGCCAGCAGCTATGAGACAGGAACCGGCTACACCTTC. Translated, it gives CASSYETGTGYTF.

This clone showed up just once. The V call is TRBV5-4, the J call TRBJ2-2; 9 nucleotides agree with TRBD2. The CDR3 loop spans 16 amino acids. Looked up from germline, CDR1 is SGHNT and CDR2 is YYREEE (reference sequence). V lost 0 bases and J lost 8; bases outside the gene matches: 8. The DNA for the CDR3 is TGTGCCAGCAGCTTGGAAGCGGGAGGACCCCAGGGGGAGCTGTTTTTT. Its protein product is CASSLEAGGPQGELFF. The variable domain in full, with the rest retrieved from reference TRBV5-4 and TRBJ2-2, is ETGVTQSPTHLIKTRGQQVTLRCSSQSGHNTVSWYQQALGQGPQFIFQYYREEENGRGNFPPRFSGLQFPNYSSELNVNALELDDSALYLCASSLEAGGPQGELFFGEGSRLTVL.

The table lists this clone with a few counts. In DNA, the CDR3 is TGTGCCAGCAGCCACCAGGGGAGCTCCTACGAGCAGTACTTC. It encodes CASSHQGSSYEQYF. This sequence joins TRBV7-9 and TRBJ2-7; D might be TRBD1 (6 bases). CDR1 is SEHNR and CDR2 is FQNEAQ in the germline V gene (reference sequence). The CDR3 consists of 14 residues. V was pared by 5 bases and J by 0 bases, with 11 bases between. Looking up the rest from reference TRBV7-9 and TRBJ2-7 gives the full variable domain: DTGVSQNPRHKITKRGQNVTFRCDPISEHNRLYWYRQTLGQGPEFLTYFQNEAQLEKSRLLSDRFSAERPKGSFSTLEIQRTEQGDSAMYLCASSHQGSSYEQYFGPGTRLTVT.

This rearrangement joins TRBV21-1 to TRBJ2-2; the D segment call TRBD2 is taken from the table without a DNA check. TRBV21-1 is a listed pseudogene. The CDR3 spans 17 residues. DNA of the CDR3: TGTGCCAGCAGCAAAAGGATGCGGGGGCAAGTCACCGGGGAGCTGTTTTTT. Protein: CASSKRMRGQVTGELFF.

This clone showed up just once. V usage is TRBV14 and J usage is TRBJ2-7; 9 bases match TRBD1. Germline V gives CDR1 SGHDN, CDR2 FVKESK. Trimming removed 0 bases from V and 7 bases from J; junction bases left unmatched: 7. CDR3 length: 15 residues. CDR3 protein: CASSQEVRTGEEQYF. CDR3 DNA sequence: TGTGCCAGCAGCCAAGAAGTCAGGACAGGGGAAGAGCAGTACTTC.

V usage is TRBV19 and J usage is TRBJ2-5, with 9 bases that match TRBD1. The V segment lost 6 bases and the J segment 4 bases; nucleotides outside the gene matches: 6. Germline V gene lookup returns CDR1 LNHDA and CDR2 SQIVND (reference sequence). The CDR3 contains 14 residues. CDR3 bases: TGTGCCAGTAGAGAGGGACAGGGACGAGAGACCCAGTACTTC. As protein: CASREGQGRETQYF.

This sequence joins TRBV7-8 and TRBJ1-5; tentatively, D is TRBD1 (6 bases). The V end lost 2 bases, the J end lost 4 bases, and 15 bases lay between the germline ends. Germline CDR1 reads SGHVS; CDR2 reads FQNEAQ. This CDR3 is built from 16 residues. CDR3 in amino acids: CASSLNWDKRNQPQHF. CDR3 DNA: TGTGCCAGCAGCTTAAATTGGGACAAAAGGAATCAGCCCCAGCATTTT.

The J gene is TRBJ1-2, the V gene TRBV19, with 7 bases that match TRBD1. Germline lookup yields CDR1 LNHDA and CDR2 SQIVND (reference sequence). The CDR3 covers 17 residues. V lost 6 bases and J lost 3; bases outside the gene matches: 16. CDR3 sequence (DNA): TGTGCCAGTAGGCTGGACAGGCCCCTAAGAGCCGACTATGGCTACACCTTC. Protein product: CASRLDRPLRADYGYTF.

V gene TRBV2 combines with J gene TRBJ2-7; the D gene is possibly TRBD1 (6 bases). The CDR3 sequence is 14 residues long. The V gene's germline CDR1 is SNHLY and CDR2 FYNNEI. V gave up 2 bases and J gave up 3 bases, with 11 bases separating them. The CDR3 here is CASSERAGVYEQYF. CDR3 DNA: TGTGCCAGCAGTGAAAGGGCAGGGGTCTACGAGCAGTACTTC.

The chain couples TRBV6-1 to TRBJ1-2; D call uncertain. Per germline, CDR1 MNHNS and CDR2 SASEGT. Trimming took off 1 base at V and 2 bases at J, with 8 bases between the two ends. This CDR3 comprises 14 residues. Written as DNA, the CDR3 is TGTGCCAGCAGTGAAGGCGCGAGAAACTATGGCTACACCTTC. It is translated as CASSEGARNYGYTF.

V and J are TRBV27 and TRBJ1-5, with D hard to call. This CDR3 region has 15 residues. The germline V and J ends were trimmed by 2 bases and 1 base, with 9 bases remaining between them. Germline-derived CDR1 and CDR2 are MNHEY and SMNVEV (reference sequence). In nucleotides, the CDR3 is TGTGCCAGCAGTTTAGAAGGAGAGAGCAATCAGCCCCAGCATTTT. Its translation is CASSLEGESNQPQHF.

The J gene is TRBJ2-1, the V gene TRBV28, with D maybe TRBD1 (8 bases). Germline V gives CDR1 MDHEN, CDR2 SYDVKM. This CDR3 has 12 residues. Trimming removed 11 bases from V and 9 bases from J, with 17 bases in between. The CDR3 sequence: CAVQGGESEQFF. CDR3 bases: TGTGCCGTACAGGGGGGGGAGAGTGAGCAGTTCTTC.

The chain uses TRBV13 and TRBJ2-3, with 7 nucleotides matching TRBD2. CDR1 and CDR2 from the germline V gene are PRHDT and FYEKMQ (reference sequence). The CDR3 consists of 15 residues. V lost 5 bases to trimming and J lost 2 bases; unmatched junction nucleotides: 7. The CDR3 is CASSKPSGPTDTQYF. CDR3 bases: TGTGCCAGCAGCAAACCTAGCGGACCCACAGATACGCAGTATTTT.

The V call is TRBV7-6, the J call TRBJ1-5; 7 bases match TRBD1. Germline-derived CDR1 and CDR2 are SGHVS and FNYEAQ. The CDR3 consists of 14 residues. Losses at the gene ends were 5 bases for V and 3 bases for J; bases not matched to a gene: 4. The CDR3 is CASSRGQPNQPQHF. Here the CDR3 DNA reads TGTGCCAGCAGCAGGGGACAGCCCAATCAGCCCCAGCATTTT.

In this sample, this clone is medium-sized. V and J are TRBV28 and TRBJ2-7; D may be TRBD2 (5 bases). CDR1 and CDR2 from the germline V gene are MDHEN and SYDVKM. V was clipped by 3 bases and J by 3 bases, with 15 bases between them. This CDR3 region has 15 residues. The CDR3 DNA is TGTGCCAGCAGTTTGGTGCTGAAAGGACTCTACGAGCAGTACTTC. It codes for CASSLVLKGLYEQYF.

The V and J genes are TRBV19 and TRBJ2-7, with TRBD1 as a possible D gene (6 bases). This CDR3 comprises 13 residues. V lost 5 bases to trimming and J lost 5 bases, with 13 bases between them. Germline V lookup: CDR1 LNHDA, CDR2 SQIVND (reference sequence). The CDR3 sequence: CASSQTTGHEQYF. DNA for the CDR3: TGTGCCAGTAGTCAAACTACAGGGCACGAGCAGTACTTC.

V usage is TRBV5-6 and J usage is TRBJ1-3; 9 positions agree with TRBD1. Trimming cost V 5 bases and J 2 bases; bases outside gene matches: 5. Germline CDR1 SGHDT, CDR2 YYEEEE. The CDR3 runs to 15 residues. The CDR3 sequence is CASSPDRGAGNTIYF. The CDR3 nucleotides read TGTGCCAGCAGTCCCGACAGGGGGGCTGGAAACACCATATATTTT. Full variable domain (missing parts from reference TRBV5-6 and TRBJ1-3): DAGVTQSPTHLIKTRGQQVTLRCSPKSGHDTVSWYQQALGQGPQFIFQYYEEEERQRGNFPDRFSGHQFPNYSSELNVNALLLGDSALYLCASSPDRGAGNTIYFGEGSWLTVV.

This chain connects TRBV21-1 to TRBJ2-7; the D segment call TRBD2 is taken from the table without a DNA check. TRBV21-1 is shown as a pseudogene. This CDR3 has 14 residues. CDR3 protein: CANSQTGRSYEQYF. The DNA of the CDR3 is TGTGCCAACTCCCAGACGGGGAGAAGCTACGAGCAGTACTTC.

As DNA, the CDR3 is TGTGCCAGCACCGGACAGGGCTTTAACAATTCACCCCTCCACTTT. Translation gives CASTGQGFNNSPLHF. This sequence joins TRBV2 and TRBJ1-6; 8 nucleotides align to TRBD1. With 7 bases clipped from V and 7 bases from J, the junction kept 9 bases outside the gene matches. Germline lookup yields CDR1 SNHLY and CDR2 FYNNEI. The CDR3 is 15 amino acids.

V is TRBV10-2 and J is TRBJ2-3; the D is unclear. The CDR3 contains 13 residues. The germline V and J ends were trimmed by 8 bases and 0 bases, with 9 bases remaining between them. Germline CDR1 WSHSY, CDR2 SAAADI. CDR3 nucleotides: TGCGCCAGCCGTACTGGTAGCACAGATACGCAGTATTTT. Residues: CASRTGSTDTQYF.

V gene TRBV6-5 combines with J gene TRBJ2-5; tentative D call: TRBD1 (5 bases). V lost 10 bases to trimming and J lost 2 bases, with 14 bases between them. Per germline, CDR1 MNHEY and CDR2 SVGAGI. The CDR3 spans 13 residues. The CDR3 DNA sequence: TGTGCCACCCCAGGGCCTGCACAAGAGACCCAGTACTTC. Amino acids: CATPGPAQETQYF.

The V and J genes are TRBV18 and TRBJ1-4; D not resolved. CDR1 and CDR2 (germline): KGHSH, LQKENI. This CDR3 contains 13 residues. V dropped 0 bases and J dropped 8 bases, with 7 bases sitting between them. The CDR3 is CASSPPSREKLFF. In DNA form, the CDR3 reads TGTGCCAGCTCACCACCATCTCGGGAAAAACTGTTTTTT.

The gene calls are TRBV11-2 and TRBJ2-7; D remains ambiguous. This CDR3 spans 12 amino acids. Germline assignment: CDR1 SGHAT and CDR2 FQNNGV. V was trimmed by 1 base and J by 7 bases, leaving 8 bases between them. The chain's CDR3 is CASSLVTGEQYF. The CDR3 nucleotides are TGTGCCAGCAGCTTAGTCACCGGGGAGCAGTACTTC.

The rearrangement joins TRBV12-5 to TRBJ1-2; D is perhaps TRBD1 (5 bases). Germline-derived CDR1 and CDR2 are LGHNT and FRNRAP. This CDR3 comprises 14 residues. V was trimmed by 2 bases and J by 8 bases, leaving 15 bases between them. Here the CDR3 DNA reads TGTGCTAGTGGTTTGTACCTCGGGGGTGGCGGCTACACCTTC. This encodes CASGLYLGGGGYTF.

The rearrangement joins TRBV11-2 to TRBJ2-1; tentative D call: TRBD1 (5 bases). Between the trimmed V and J ends, which lost 4 bases and 10 bases, there was a span of 20 bases. The CDR3 runs to 15 residues. CDR1 and CDR2 from the germline V gene are SGHAT and FQNNGV. CDR3 loop: CASSSLKGNSVEQFF. DNA for the CDR3: TGTGCCAGCAGCTCTCTTAAGGGGAACTCCGTGGAGCAGTTCTTC.

The chain is built from TRBV28 and TRBJ1-4; a possible D gene is TRBD1 (5 bases). Looked up from germline, CDR1 is MDHEN and CDR2 is SYDVKM. The CDR3 loop spans 15 amino acids. The V end was cut by 2 bases, the J end by 3 bases, with 10 bases between. The CDR3 DNA reads as TGTGCCAGCAGTTTACTGGGGGGGTCTAATGAAAAACTGTTTTTT. It yields the protein CASSLLGGSNEKLFF. Full variable domain (remainder filled in from reference TRBV28 and TRBJ1-4): DVKVTQSSRYLVKRTGEKVFLECVQDMDHENMFWYRQDPGLGLRLIYFSYDVKMKEKGDIPEGYSVSREKKERFSLILESASTNQTSMYLCASSLLGGSNEKLFFGSGTQLSVL.